This T cell receptor (beta chain) originates from a study of blood T cell repertoires in COVID-19 (TCRdb year 2020). General notes on the study: Samples from collaborators originated in the United States, Italy and Spain and spanned both the acute and convalescent phases of COVID-19. The prospective study material was composed of cDNA or gDNA derived from T cells, B-cell-depleted T cells, or PBMCs. The dataset comprised deeply sampled blood TCRbeta repertoires from subjects exposed to, actively infected with, or recovered from COVID-19. The repertoires were released in a freely available public database meant as a resource for research on the immune response to SARS-CoV-2. Where HLA class I and class II types were available, the types were taken from metadata supplied by the sample provider, not from assay-based typing. A de-identified subject ID, COVID-19 status, age in years and sex were almost always included in the sample metadata. The samples were drawn from the first 160 participants of the ongoing ImmuneRACE study and from about 1,200 subjects provided by 6 global collaborators. Broad study findings and their caveats: The amount of clinical and demographic metadata varied by source and participant and was provided uncurated.

Participants in the prospective study were aged about 18 to 90 years, lived in 20 to 25 United States geographic areas, and enrolled through a virtual design. To assign participants to cohorts, the prospective study relied on clinical history that participants themselves reported in a screening survey and a study questionnaire. For ImmuneRACE Cohort 3, a participant was defined as recovered based on two consecutive negative NP/OP PCR tests, clearance by a healthcare professional, or resolution of symptoms. In the prospective study, whole blood, serum and a nasopharyngeal or oropharyngeal swab were collected from each participant by mobile phlebotomists. Participants in the prospective study had the option to provide additional blood draws and questionnaires over a roughly 2-month period. Before DNA extraction, prospective study blood samples were shipped either frozen or at room temperature. At the junction V is shortened by 3 bases and J by 5 bases, with 13 bases in between. From a lookup of the germline V gene, CDR1 and CDR2 are MDHEN and SYDVKM. The CDR3, from cysteine to phenylalanine, totals 14 residues. Just the 42-base CDR3 DNA is kept, in frame starting at base 1.

In regard to this clone: Its antigen target is currently unknown. The sample holds no much larger clone one base away, and base qualities are not on file.

TCRbeta CDR3 regions were amplified from genomic DNA using the immunoSEQ Assay, a bias-controlled multiplex PCR. Per the original workflow: Within the assay, amplification of reference gene primers was used to estimate how many nucleated cells each sample contained. To quantify the absolute abundance of each unique TCRbeta CDR3 rearrangement, sequence reads were collapsed and filtered. For each sample, productive Simpson clonality was calculated as the square root of Simpson's diversity index across productive rearrangements. Entries here come from immuneACCESS through TCRdb and include only in-frame sequences with V and J called. Some clones fail to appear in such tables; in the studies checked, an unresolved V gene covers under half of the shortfall, and the cause of the remainder is unknown. V and J calls and clone size are copied from that table; D and trimming were computed from the DNA. Across this sample there are a few hundred thousand clones, with around 88% seen only once. Together, the top ten hold approximately 3.7% of the sample.

What was sequenced was PBMCs or T cells enriched from blood (not recorded which). The clonotype comes from a woman in her twenties or thirties who had recovered from COVID-19. This receptor chain uses TRBV28 and TRBJ2-5; perhaps TRBD1 is the D gene, with 6 bases matching. CDR3 region: CASSFGTPRETQYF. The DNA reads as follows: TGTGCCAGCAGTTTCGGGACACCAAGGGAGACCCAGTACTTC.